Listed below are T cell receptor beta chains from one sample, sequenced in a study of blood T cell repertoires in COVID-19. TCRdb's copy holds only in-frame clones and misses some; the assay was immunoSEQ multiplex PCR. The table shows about 410,000 clones, with 89% occurring only once. Sequenced: peripheral blood. These receptors originate from a woman in her thirties or forties with COVID-19, enrolled during active disease. Each CDR3 is given with its conserved first and last residue. D genes are given only for firm matches. Expanded clones get a size class; other rows say once, few or many, or leave the size out.

j_call v_call d_call clone_size cdr3_aa cdr3_nt
TRBJ1-2 TRBV4-3 . . CASSRPGQPWEGYTF TGCGCCAGCAGCCGGCCTGGACAGCCGTGGGAGGGCTACACCTTC
TRBJ1-5 TRBV2 . . CASSAERNQPQHF TGTGCCAGCAGTGCTGAGAGGAATCAGCCCCAGCATTTT
TRBJ2-7 TRBV23-1 . . CASSQWDTSYEQYF TGCGCCAGCAGTCAATGGGACACATCCTACGAGCAGTACTTC
TRBJ1-2 TRBV11-2 . once CASSPDSGYGYTF TGTGCCAGCAGCCCCGACAGTGGCTATGGCTACACCTTC
TRBJ2-1 TRBV28 TRBD1 . CASSLTGGFRNEQFF TGTGCCAGCAGTTTAACAGGGGGCTTTCGGAATGAGCAGTTCTTC
TRBJ1-6 TRBV27 TRBD1 . CASSPYRGAYNSPLHF TGTGCCAGCAGTCCTTACAGGGGCGCTTATAATTCACCCCTCCACTTT
TRBJ1-5 TRBV28 . . CASRGAYSNQPQHF TGTGCCAGCAGGGGAGCGTATAGCAATCAGCCCCAGCATTTT
TRBJ1-2 TRBV28 TRBD1 once CASRGQGVYGYTF TGTGCCAGCAGGGGACAGGGGGTCTATGGCTACACCTTC
TRBJ2-5 TRBV5-4 TRBD2 . CAVSGGAETQYF TGTGCCGTTAGCGGGGGGGCGGAGACCCAGTACTTC
TRBJ1-3 TRBV18 TRBD1 once CASSPRQGSGNTIYF TGTGCCAGCTCACCCAGACAGGGCTCAGGAAACACCATATATTTT
TRBJ1-1 TRBV5-1 . . CASSPVDTQNTEAFF TGCGCCAGCAGCCCCGTGGACACCCAGAACACTGAAGCTTTCTTT
TRBJ1-2 TRBV29-1 . . CSDIGQFRSGYTF TGCAGCGATATCGGACAGTTTCGCTCCGGCTACACCTTC
TRBJ1-3 TRBV19 . . CASSISPPGGGNTIYF TGTGCCAGTAGTATTTCCCCCCCGGGAGGTGGAAACACCATATATTTT
TRBJ1-5 TRBV4-3 . . CASSLTWGSNQPQHF TGCGCCAGCAGCCTAACATGGGGCAGCAATCAGCCCCAGCATTTT
TRBJ1-6 TRBV27 . . CASSLRPGTVPNSPLHF TGTGCCAGCAGTCTACGTCCCGGGACTGTACCCAATTCACCCCTCCACTTT
TRBJ2-3 TRBV11-2 . . CASSPVTDTQYF TGTGCCAGCAGTCCCGTTACAGATACGCAGTATTTT
TRBJ1-2 TRBV3-1/TRBV3-2 . . CASSQDLAGGRGYTF TGTGCCAGCAGCCAAGATCTGGCGGGGGGTCGTGGCTACACCTTC
TRBJ2-7 TRBV18 . . CASSPAEGRPYEQYF TGTGCCAGCTCACCAGCAGAGGGTAGACCCTACGAGCAGTACTTC
TRBJ2-1 TRBV6-2/TRBV6-3 . . CASSYPTGRSNEQFF TGTGCCAGCAGTTACCCGACAGGGAGGTCCAATGAGCAGTTCTTC
TRBJ2-2 TRBV9 . . CASSPGGGARTGELFF TGTGCCAGCAGCCCTGGAGGGGGCGCGAGAACCGGGGAGCTGTTTTTT
TRBJ2-2 TRBV7-9 TRBD1 . CASIPAGDSRSSGELFF TGTGCCAGCATCCCAGCAGGGGACAGCCGCTCAAGCGGGGAGCTGTTTTTT
TRBJ1-1 TRBV5-1 . . CASSLGRGAAEAFF TGCGCCAGCAGCCTTGGGAGGGGGGCAGCGGAAGCTTTCTTT
TRBJ1-2 TRBV6-6 TRBD1 . CASVPGGGAGGYTF TGTGCCAGCGTCCCAGGAGGGGGCGCGGGTGGCTACACCTTC
TRBJ2-1 TRBV4-2 TRBD1 . CASSSTGESVGEQFF TGTGCCAGCAGCTCGACAGGGGAATCGGTGGGTGAGCAGTTCTTC
TRBJ2-3 TRBV5-1 . . CASSLNSRATDTQYF TGCGCCAGCAGCTTAAACAGTCGAGCCACAGATACGCAGTATTTT
TRBJ1-1 TRBV28 . . CASSPPWANTEAFF TGTGCCAGCAGCCCCCCCTGGGCGAACACTGAAGCTTTCTTT
TRBJ2-1 TRBV28 TRBD2 . CASSTSLGGRALNEQFF TGTGCCAGCAGTACCTCCTTGGGCGGGAGGGCCCTCAATGAGCAGTTCTTC
TRBJ1-1 TRBV7-9 TRBD1 . CASSNPGQASAFF TGTGCCAGCAGCAACCCGGGACAGGCGTCAGCTTTCTTT
TRBJ1-5 TRBV19 TRBD1 . CASRQQTGGGQPQHF TGTGCCAGTAGGCAGCAGACAGGGGGGGGTCAGCCCCAGCATTTT
TRBJ2-2 TRBV28 . . CASSLLWGSRGTGELFF TGTGCCAGCAGTTTATTATGGGGGTCTCGGGGGACCGGGGAGCTGTTTTTT
TRBJ2-1 TRBV30 . . CAWRGGGGGSYNEQFF TGTGCCTGGCGTGGGGGGGGAGGGGGCTCCTACAATGAGCAGTTCTTC
TRBJ1-3 TRBV28 TRBD1 once CASSDRVGNTIYF TGTGCCAGCAGTGACAGGGTTGGAAACACCATATATTTT
TRBJ1-2 TRBV5-4 TRBD1 . CASSSSTGEHYGYTF TGTGCCAGCAGCAGTAGTACAGGGGAGCACTATGGCTACACCTTC
TRBJ1-5 TRBV4-3 . . CASSQGQGNQPQHF TGCGCCAGCAGCCAAGGACAGGGCAATCAGCCCCAGCATTTT
TRBJ1-1 TRBV7-2 . . CASWGGLMNTEAFF TGTGCCAGCTGGGGGGGCCTGATGAACACTGAAGCTTTCTTT
TRBJ2-7 TRBV7-2 TRBD2 . CASSPGGAGSYEQYF TGTGCCAGCAGCCCGGGGGGAGCGGGGTCCTACGAGCAGTACTTC
TRBJ1-3 TRBV19 . . CATQGNSGNTIYF TGTGCCACGCAGGGTAACTCTGGAAACACCATATATTTT
TRBJ1-2 TRBV4-1 TRBD1 . CASSQGPGQGIGYTF TGCGCCAGCAGCCAAGGTCCGGGACAGGGAATCGGCTACACCTTC
TRBJ1-1 TRBV19 TRBD1 . CASSPRTGKDTEAFF TGTGCCAGTAGTCCACGGACAGGGAAGGACACTGAAGCTTTCTTT
TRBJ1-3 TRBV28 . once CASSPRTVPGNTIYF TGTGCCAGCAGTCCGAGGACAGTTCCTGGAAACACCATATATTTT
TRBJ1-5 TRBV19 . . CASSIARGQPQHF TGTGCCAGTAGTATAGCCAGGGGTCAGCCCCAGCATTTT
TRBJ2-1 TRBV6-2/TRBV6-3 TRBD1 . CASSYSRQGNEQFF TGTGCCAGCAGTTATTCGAGACAGGGCAATGAGCAGTTCTTC
TRBJ2-3 TRBV7-2 . . CASSLIARSTDTQYF TGTGCCAGCAGCTTAATCGCTAGGAGCACAGATACGCAGTATTTT
TRBJ1-2 TRBV9 . once CASTLGAGDYGYTF TGTGCCAGCACATTAGGGGCAGGGGACTATGGCTACACCTTC
TRBJ1-1 TRBV27 . . CASSLVGQGWDTEAFF TGTGCCAGCAGTTTAGTCGGGCAGGGCTGGGACACTGAAGCTTTCTTT
TRBJ2-2 TRBV5-1 TRBD2 . CASTLGRGKGTGELFF TGCGCCAGCACCTTGGGGCGGGGGAAGGGCACCGGGGAGCTGTTTTTT
TRBJ1-5 TRBV6-5 TRBD1 few CASRGGQINQPQHF TGTGCCAGCAGAGGGGGCCAGATCAATCAGCCCCAGCATTTT
TRBJ2-1 TRBV28 . . CASRTASSYNEQFF TGTGCCAGCAGGACAGCTAGCTCCTACAATGAGCAGTTCTTC
TRBJ2-6 TRBV6-4 . . CASSDFSSGANVLTF TGTGCCAGCAGTGACTTTAGCTCTGGGGCCAACGTCCTGACTTTC
TRBJ2-3 TRBV7-2 . . CASSLLWSGGGTDTQYF TGTGCCAGCAGCTTACTCTGGTCCGGAGGGGGCACAGATACGCAGTATTTT
TRBJ1-6 TRBV28 . . CASSFAPRGGSPLHF TGTGCCAGCAGTTTTGCCCCCCGGGGGGGTTCACCCCTCCACTTT
TRBJ1-1 TRBV30 . . CAWSGGVDTEAFF TGTGCCTGGAGTGGGGGGGTTGACACTGAAGCTTTCTTT
TRBJ2-6 TRBV28 TRBD1 . CASTKTGFTNVLTF TGTGCCAGCACCAAGACAGGGTTTACCAACGTCCTGACTTTC